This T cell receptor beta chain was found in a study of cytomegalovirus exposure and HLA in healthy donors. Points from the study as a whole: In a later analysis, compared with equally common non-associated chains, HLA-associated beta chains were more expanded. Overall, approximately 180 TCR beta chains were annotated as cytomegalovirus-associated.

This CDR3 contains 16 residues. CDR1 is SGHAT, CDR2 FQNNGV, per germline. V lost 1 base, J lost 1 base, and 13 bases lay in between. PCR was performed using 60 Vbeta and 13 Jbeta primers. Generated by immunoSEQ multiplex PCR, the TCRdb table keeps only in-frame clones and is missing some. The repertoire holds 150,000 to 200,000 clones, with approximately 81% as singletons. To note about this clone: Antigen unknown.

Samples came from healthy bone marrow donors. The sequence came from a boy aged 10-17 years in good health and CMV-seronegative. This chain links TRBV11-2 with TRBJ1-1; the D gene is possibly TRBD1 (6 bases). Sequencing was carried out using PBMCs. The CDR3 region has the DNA TGTGCCAGCAGCTTAGTTCAGGGACAACGGAACACTGAAGCTTTCTTT. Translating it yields CASSLVQGQRNTEAFF.